What follows are 6 T cell receptor beta chains derived from one specimen sequenced in a study of blood T cell repertoires in COVID-19. TCRdb's copy holds only in-frame clones and misses some; the assay was immunoSEQ multiplex PCR. Found here are about 250,000 clones, approximately 89% of them singletons; the top ten hold 4.6%. Sequenced sample: peripheral blood. Receptors originate from a woman in her thirties or forties who had recovered from COVID-19.

The chain employs TRBV28 and TRBJ1-1; 12 positions match TRBD1. The germline gives CDR1 MDHEN, CDR2 SYDVKM. V shed 4 bases, J shed 5 bases, and the junction held 11 bases outside the gene matches. The length of the CDR3 is 17 residues. Here the CDR3 reads CASSSSGQGALGTEAFF. The DNA for the CDR3 is TGTGCCAGCAGTTCATCGGGACAGGGGGCCTTGGGGACTGAAGCTTTCTTT.

The chain links TRBV11-2 to TRBJ2-3; 16 nucleotides align to TRBD2. V lost 4 bases and J lost 1; bases outside the gene matches: 8. The CDR3 contains 19 residues. Germline-derived CDR1 and CDR2 are SGHAT and FQNNGV. CDR3 loop: CASSSGTSGGEYGTDTQYF. The CDR3 nucleotides are TGTGCCAGCAGCTCCGGGACTAGCGGGGGGGAGTATGGCACAGATACGCAGTATTTT.

The rearrangement links TRBV4-3 to TRBJ1-2; 7 bases agree with TRBD1. V lost 0 bases, J lost 1 base, and 8 bases stayed unmatched. The CDR3 totals 17 residues. Germline V CDR1 and CDR2: LGHNA, YSLEER. The CDR3: CASSQEAGGRINYGYTF. DNA for the CDR3: TGCGCCAGCAGCCAAGAGGCAGGGGGACGCATTAACTATGGCTACACCTTC.

This chain links TRBV9 with TRBJ2-2, with D perhaps TRBD2 (5 bases). The length of the CDR3 is 16 residues. In germline, CDR1 is SGDLS, CDR2 YYNGEE. V was clipped by 0 bases and J by 2 bases, with 11 bases between them. CDR3 nucleotides: TGTGCCAGCAGCGTAGCTCAGAGGGTTAACACCGGGGAGCTGTTTTTT. Its translation is CASSVAQRVNTGELFF. Variable domain in full (rest from reference TRBV9 and TRBJ2-2): DSGVTQTPKHLITATGQRVTLRCSPRSGDLSVYWYQQSLDQGLQFLIQYYNGEERAKGNILERFSAQQFPDLHSELNLSSLELGDSALYFCASSVAQRVNTGELFFGEGSRLTVL.

The chain combines TRBV12-3 or TRBV12-4 with TRBJ1-5, with D unresolved. V lost 5 bases, J lost 6 bases, and 8 bases lay in between. The CDR3 is made up of 12 amino acids. The CDR3 sequence: CASSHPSQPQHF. Here the CDR3 DNA reads TGTGCCAGCAGTCATCCTAGTCAGCCCCAGCATTTT.

V gene TRBV7-8 combines with J gene TRBJ2-7; D is possibly TRBD2 (6 bases). The germline gives CDR1 SGHVS, CDR2 FQNEAQ. This CDR3 has 14 residues. Trimming stripped 5 bases from V and 4 bases from J, with 15 bases between. CDR3 sequence reads: CASSLGTGWYEQYV. The CDR3 DNA reads TGTGCCAGCAGCCTCGGGACTGGCTGGTACGAGCAGTACGTC.